Following are 19 T cell receptor beta chains from one sample sequenced in a study of regulatory T cells in long-lasting Graves disease. Time point indicated: persistent/refractory GD, antithyroid drugs over 5 years with positive TRAb. The TCR library used RNA extracted from PBMCs. Investigators prepared the TCR beta libraries by applying iRepertoire HTBI primers and Arm-PCR of CDR3 regions. TCRdb processed the multiplex PCR reads anew with MiXCR; each CDR3 protein has one entry. Among over 650,000 distinct CDR3 sequences, about 30% were seen once, and the ten largest hold roughly 41%. Here the sequenced sample was peripheral blood mononuclear cells (PBMCs), taken when the disease was refractory, from a patient treated with antithyroid drugs. Receptors were obtained from a female donor with Graves disease.

CDR3: CSVEVRSNYGYTF. The CDR3 DNA reads as TGCAGCGTTGAAGTAAGGAGTAACTATGGCTACACCTTC. The chain has TRBV29-1 and TRBJ1-2; no firm D call. Germline CDR1 reads SQVTM; CDR2 reads ANQGSEA. Trimming shortened V by 1 base and J by 1 base, and 7 bases separated the two germline ends. The CDR3 contains 13 residues.

Comment on this clonotype: The junction departs from germline at one end; a sequencing error may be responsible. This chain uses TRBV24-1 with TRBJ2-1; D call uncertain. Germline V gene lookup returns CDR1 KGHDR and CDR2 SFDVKD. The CDR3 sequence is 13 residues long. As DNA, the CDR3 is TGTGCCGCCAGTGATGGTCTGAACAATGAGCAGTTCTTC. As protein: CAASDGLNNEQFF.

For the CDR3, the DNA is TGTGCCAGTAGTATCCGACAGGGCCTCCCAACTAATGAAAAACTGTTTTTT. This encodes CASSIRQGLPTNEKLFF. The chain employs TRBV19 and TRBJ1-4; 7 bases are shared with TRBD1. Unmatched junction bases numbered 7, after V lost 3 bases and J lost 0 bases. The length of the CDR3 is 17 residues. Germline assignment: CDR1 LNHDA and CDR2 SQIVND (reference sequence).

The rearrangement joins TRBV5-1 to TRBJ1-1; the D is unclear. Germline V gives CDR1 SGHRS, CDR2 YFSETQ. The germline V and J ends were trimmed by 4 bases and 0 bases, with 22 bases remaining between them. The CDR3 has 18 residues. CDR3 DNA sequence: TGCGCCAGCAGCATAGGCGAGCGCAGCAACCCCATGAACACTGAAGCTTTCTTT. Translation gives CASSIGERSNPMNTEAFF.

J is TRBJ1-1 and V is TRBV30; no clear D. The CDR3 length is 11 residues. Trimming left V 5 bases short and J 6 bases short, with 10 bases between. CDR1 is GTSNPN and CDR2 is SVGIG in the germline V gene (reference sequence). The CDR3 region is CAWGRAAEAFF. DNA of the CDR3: TGTGCCTGGGGTCGCGCTGCTGAAGCTTTCTTT.

The V and J genes are TRBV10-1 and TRBJ2-7, with D tentatively TRBD2 (5 bases). Germline loops: CDR1 WNHNN, CDR2 SYGVQD (reference sequence). The V gene lost 2 bases and the J gene lost 1 base, with 9 bases spanning the gap. The CDR3 has 14 residues. CDR3 residues: CASSELRTSYEQYF. CDR3 coding DNA: TGCGCCAGCAGTGAGCTCAGGACTTCCTACGAGCAGTACTTC.

This clonotype was counted at least ten times. The chain couples TRBV12-3 or TRBV12-4 to TRBJ1-1; perhaps TRBD1 as D (5 bases). This CDR3 region has 15 residues. Trimming took off 3 bases at V and 1 base at J, with 12 bases between the two ends. The CDR3 DNA sequence: TGTGCCAGCAGTTTTTCTGGGGCCAAGAACACTGAAGCTTTCTTT. It encodes CASSFSGAKNTEAFF.

In regard to this clonotype: Just one base apart from a much larger clone, this may be a read error. This rearrangement joins TRBV28 to TRBJ1-5, with TRBD1 matching over 9 bases. CDR1 is MDHEN, CDR2 SYDVKM, per germline. The CDR3 has 15 amino acids. In DNA, the CDR3 is TGTGCCAGCAGAAACAGGGGGCCTCGCAATCAGCCCCTGCATTTT. Its protein product is CASRNRGPRNQPLHF.

In the case of this clonotype: This sequence may be a read error, since a much larger clone differs from it by one base. This chain joins TRBV11-2 and TRBJ2-7; a possible D gene is TRBD2 (6 bases). V was cut by 2 bases and J by 2 bases, with 13 bases left in between. The CDR3 has 15 residues. The V gene's germline CDR1 is SGHAT and CDR2 FQNNGV. CDR3 region: CASSLTSRVTYEQYF. CDR3 DNA sequence: TGTGCCAGCAGCTTAACTAGCAGAGTTACCTACGAGCAGTACTTC. The variable domain in full, completed from reference TRBV11-2 and TRBJ2-7, reads EAGVAQSPRYKIIEKRQSVAFWCNPISGHATLYWYQQILGQGPKLLIQFQNNGVVDDSQLPKDRFSAERLKGVDSTLKIQPAKLEDSAVYLCASSLTSRVTYEQYFGPGTRLTVT.

This clonotype has ten or more counts. The rearrangement links TRBV28 to TRBJ1-2; D call uncertain. V dropped 6 bases and J dropped 4 bases, with 15 bases sitting between them. Germline lookup yields CDR1 MDHEN and CDR2 SYDVKM. The CDR3 runs 14 residues. The CDR3 coding sequence is TGTGCCAGCAGCGCGGGCGGAAATGGCTATGGCTACACCTTC. Translation: CASSAGGNGYGYTF.

This clonotype was observed a handful of times. The chain links TRBV20-1 to TRBJ1-5, with 8 bases aligning to TRBD1. The V and J ends lost 4 bases and 0 bases, in that order; junction bases with no gene match: 11. The CDR3 loop spans 17 amino acids. The germline gives CDR1 DFQATT, CDR2 SNEGSKA (reference sequence). In DNA, the CDR3 is TGCAGTGCTATTGACCGGGACAGGCCTTATAGCAATCAGCCCCAGCATTTT. Translating gives CSAIDRDRPYSNQPQHF.

As regards this clonotype: Since a much larger clone is just one base distant, this may be a read error. V usage is TRBV28 and J usage is TRBJ1-1, with D possibly being TRBD1 (5 bases). Trimming took off 6 bases at V and 4 bases at J, with 15 bases between the two ends. Germline CDR1 MDHEN, CDR2 SYDVKM. This CDR3 region has 14 residues. The chain's CDR3 is CASRFTDGGTEAFF. In nucleotides, the CDR3 is TGTGCCAGCAGGTTTACCGACGGGGGCACTGAAGCTTTCTTT.

The chain recombines TRBV24-1 with TRBJ2-5, with TRBD2 as a possible D gene (6 bases). Germline CDR1 and CDR2: KGHDR and SFDVKD. Trimming left V 2 bases short and J 4 bases short, with 10 bases between. CDR3 length: 14 residues. The CDR3 sequence: CATSDSSGLETQYF. Here the CDR3 DNA reads TGTGCCACCAGTGATTCAAGCGGGTTAGAGACCCAGTACTTC.

This clonotype was seen a few times. J is TRBJ1-1 and V is TRBV13; possibly TRBD1 for D (6 bases). Germline-derived CDR1 and CDR2 are PRHDT and FYEKMQ (reference sequence). The CDR3 totals 16 residues. V lost 0 bases and J 2 bases, leaving 13 bases between the germline ends. CDR3 coding DNA: TGTGCCAGCAGCTTAGGAGTGGGGGCCGGCAACACTGAAGCTTTCTTT. It yields the protein CASSLGVGAGNTEAFF.

The chain joins TRBV12-3 or TRBV12-4 to TRBJ2-1, with 15 bases that match TRBD2. This CDR3 spans 16 amino acids. The ends lost 5 bases at V and 10 bases at J; junction bases unmatched: 9. The CDR3 reads CASSQSGLAGGKEQFF. In DNA form, the CDR3 reads TGTGCCAGCAGTCAGTCCGGACTAGCGGGAGGGAAAGAGCAGTTCTTC.

A remark on this clonotype: This may arise from a read error, as a much more abundant clone is one base away. The genes are TRBV12-3 or TRBV12-4 and TRBJ1-1; D gene unclear. The CDR3 has 14 amino acids. Trimming cost V 5 bases and J 2 bases, with 12 bases left between them. The DNA for the CDR3 is TGTGCCAGCAGTCGCGGACGGATCAACACTGAAGCTTTCTTT. It encodes CASSRGRINTEAFF.

This clonotype was seen a handful of times. The genes are TRBV7-9 and TRBJ2-5; TRBD2 matches at 9 bases. The CDR3 is made up of 15 amino acids. With V trimmed by 5 bases and J by 4 bases, 8 bases remained unmatched. The germline V gene has CDR1 SEHNR and CDR2 FQNEAQ (reference sequence). In nucleotides, the CDR3 is TGTGCCAGCAGCCGAATAGCGGGAGTCGGAGAGACCCAGTACTTC. Protein sequence: CASSRIAGVGETQYF.

The chain uses TRBV30 and TRBJ1-1; no clear D. Per the germline V gene, CDR1 is GTSNPN and CDR2 is SVGIG (reference sequence). CDR3 size: 13 residues. V lost 4 bases, J lost 3 bases, and 12 bases lay in between. CDR3 coding DNA: TGTGCCTGGAATCGATTATGGGACACTGAAGCTTTCTTT. Translating gives CAWNRLWDTEAFF.

This clonotype was recorded a few times. V and J are TRBV7-9 and TRBJ2-5; unclear D gene. V was pared by 3 bases and J by 2 bases, with 4 bases between. Germline V gives CDR1 SEHNR, CDR2 FQNEAQ (reference sequence). This CDR3 comprises 12 residues. CDR3 in amino acids: CASSFQQETQYF. CDR3 nucleotide sequence: TGTGCCAGCAGCTTTCAGCAAGAGACCCAGTACTTC. Complete variable domain (other parts from reference TRBV7-9 and TRBJ2-5): DTGVSQNPRHKITKRGQNVTFRCDPISEHNRLYWYRQTLGQGPEFLTYFQNEAQLEKSRLLSDRFSAERPKGSFSTLEIQRTEQGDSAMYLCASSFQQETQYFGPGTRLLVL.